What follows is one T cell receptor (beta chain) and its context. The data belong to a study of blood T cell repertoires in COVID-19. Study-level information: Samples of COVID-19 (acute and convalescent) were obtained from the United States, Italy and Spain. From T cells, B-cell-depleted T cells, or PBMCs came the material, which was cDNA or gDNA.

In the original processing: Reference gene primers were amplified, and this amplification served to estimate nucleated cell counts. Sequencing used immunoSEQ multiplex PCR; TCRdb keeps in-frame clones, though not all of them. V and J calls and clone size are those listed in that table; D and trimming were worked out from the DNA. Among hundreds of thousands of clones listed, approximately 77% were seen once. V trimming: 2 bases; J trimming: 1 base; junction bases outside the gene matches: 2. Germline CDR1 is SGHRS and CDR2 is YFSETQ. The CDR3 loop spans 14 amino acids. The sequenced sample was peripheral blood. The clonotype originates from an elderly woman with acute or convalescent COVID-19. The rearrangement links TRBV5-1 to TRBJ2-5; TRBD1 matches at 7 bases. The CDR3 DNA sequence: TGCGCCAGCAGCTTAGACAGGGTCCAAGAGACCCAGTACTTC. This encodes CASSLDRVQETQYF.